This TCR beta chain was identified in a study of T cell responses to AZD1222 COVID-19 vaccine. General study points: There were mostly white British donors and more females than males, and clonal diversity was possibly underestimated.

The data were produced by immunoSEQ multiplex PCR, yet TCRdb's version contains in-frame clones alone and is incomplete. The sample consists of about 87,000 clones, 88% of them appearing once. The CDR3 is 15 amino acids. From germline, CDR1 is MNHEY and CDR2 SVGEGT. Trimming removed 0 bases at V and 1 base at J, with 8 bases between. This clone was counted a few times. The antigen remains undetermined. The starting material was peripheral blood, obtained on day 0 of AZD1222 vaccination. The TCR originated in an adult in good health. This chain uses TRBV6-2 or TRBV6-3 with TRBJ2-3; D is undetermined. CDR3 protein: CASSYSSPGTDTQYF. The CDR3 DNA is TGTGCCAGCAGTTACTCCTCACCTGGCACAGATACGCAGTATTTT.